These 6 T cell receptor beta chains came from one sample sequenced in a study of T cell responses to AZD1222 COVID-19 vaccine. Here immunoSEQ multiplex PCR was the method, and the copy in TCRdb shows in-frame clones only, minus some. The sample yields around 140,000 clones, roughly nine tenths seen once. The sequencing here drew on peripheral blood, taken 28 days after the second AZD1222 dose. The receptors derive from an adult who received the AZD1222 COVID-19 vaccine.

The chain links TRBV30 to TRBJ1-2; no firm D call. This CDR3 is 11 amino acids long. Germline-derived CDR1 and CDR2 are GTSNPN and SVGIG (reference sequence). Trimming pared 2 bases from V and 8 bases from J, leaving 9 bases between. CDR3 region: CAWSTGHGYTF. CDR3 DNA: TGTGCCTGGAGTACCGGGCACGGCTACACCTTC.

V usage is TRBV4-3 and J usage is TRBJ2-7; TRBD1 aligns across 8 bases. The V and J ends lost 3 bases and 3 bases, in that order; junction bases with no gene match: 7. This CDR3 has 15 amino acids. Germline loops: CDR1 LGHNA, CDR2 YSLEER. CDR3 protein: CASSQPGQGFYEQYF. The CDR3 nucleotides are TGCGCCAGCAGCCAGCCTGGACAGGGCTTCTACGAGCAGTACTTC.

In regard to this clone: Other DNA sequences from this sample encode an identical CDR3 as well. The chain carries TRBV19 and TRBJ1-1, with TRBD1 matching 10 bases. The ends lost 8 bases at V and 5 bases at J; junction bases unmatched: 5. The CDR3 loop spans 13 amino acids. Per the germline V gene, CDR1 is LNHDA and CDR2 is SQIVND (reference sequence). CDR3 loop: CASRTGGRTEAFF. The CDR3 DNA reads TGTGCCAGTCGGACAGGGGGTAGGACTGAAGCTTTCTTT.

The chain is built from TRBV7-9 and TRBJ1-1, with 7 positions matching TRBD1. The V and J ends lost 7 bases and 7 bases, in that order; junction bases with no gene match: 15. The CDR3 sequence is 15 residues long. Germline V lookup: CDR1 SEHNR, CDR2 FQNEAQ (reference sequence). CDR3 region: CASNEGGTVSIEAFF. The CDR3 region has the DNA TGTGCCAGCAACGAAGGGGGGACAGTCAGTATTGAAGCTTTCTTT. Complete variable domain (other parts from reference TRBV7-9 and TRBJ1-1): DTGVSQNPRHKITKRGQNVTFRCDPISEHNRLYWYRQTLGQGPEFLTYFQNEAQLEKSRLLSDRFSAERPKGSFSTLEIQRTEQGDSAMYLCASNEGGTVSIEAFFGQGTRLTVV.

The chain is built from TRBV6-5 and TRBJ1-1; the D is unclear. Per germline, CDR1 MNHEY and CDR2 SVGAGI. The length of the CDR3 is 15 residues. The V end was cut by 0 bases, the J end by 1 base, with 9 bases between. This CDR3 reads CASSYSAGSNTEAFF. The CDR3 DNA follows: TGTGCCAGCAGTTACTCCGCGGGGTCGAACACTGAAGCTTTCTTT.

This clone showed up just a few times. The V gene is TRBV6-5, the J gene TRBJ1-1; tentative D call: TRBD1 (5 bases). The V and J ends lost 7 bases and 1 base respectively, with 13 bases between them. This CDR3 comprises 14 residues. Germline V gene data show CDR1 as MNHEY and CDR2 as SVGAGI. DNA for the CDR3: TGTGCCAGCACCCGAGGGACGGGGAACACTGAAGCTTTCTTT. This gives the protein CASTRGTGNTEAFF.